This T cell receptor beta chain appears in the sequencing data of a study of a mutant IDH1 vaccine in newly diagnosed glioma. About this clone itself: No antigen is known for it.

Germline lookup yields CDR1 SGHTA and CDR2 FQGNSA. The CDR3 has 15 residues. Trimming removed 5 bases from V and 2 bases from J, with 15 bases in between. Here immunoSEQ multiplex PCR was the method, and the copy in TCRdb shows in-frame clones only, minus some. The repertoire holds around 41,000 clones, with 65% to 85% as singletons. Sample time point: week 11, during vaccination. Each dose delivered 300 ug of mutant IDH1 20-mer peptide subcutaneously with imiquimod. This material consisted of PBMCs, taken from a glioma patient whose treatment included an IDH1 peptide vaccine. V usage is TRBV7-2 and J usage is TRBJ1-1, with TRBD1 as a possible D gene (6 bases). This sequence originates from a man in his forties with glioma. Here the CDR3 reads CASSPRDIYNTEAFF. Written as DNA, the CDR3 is TGTGCCAGCAGCCCCCGGGACATCTATAACACTGAAGCTTTCTTT.